The rows below give T cell receptor beta chains drawn from one sample of a study of response to subunit inactivated influenza vaccine. From the RT-PCR reads, TCRdb called clonotypes with MiXCR, one entry per CDR3 protein. The sample includes 550,000 to 800,000 distinct CDR3 sequences, 11% to 15% of them seen just once. The sequencing used PBMCs from blood, collected roughly 2 weeks before vaccination. The receptors were sampled from a man aged 50-59 years who received an inactivated influenza vaccine. CDR3s include the opening cysteine and the closing phenylalanine or tryptophan. A D gene is named only where the DNA matches it firmly. Clone size is shown for a subset of rows, as once, few, many or a class of expanded clone.

D gene,J gene,V gene,clone size,CDR3 protein,CDR3 DNA
TRBD2,TRBJ2-1,TRBV2,-,CASRKTSGGAVSNEQFF,TGTGCCAGCAGGAAAACTAGCGGGGGGGCCGTAAGCAATGAGCAGTTCTTC
TRBD2,TRBJ2-1,TRBV5-1,-,CASSLRGSGGYNEQFF,TGCGCCAGCAGCCTCCGGGGTAGCGGGGGTTACAATGAGCAGTTCTTC
-,TRBJ2-2,TRBV5-1,few,CASNQGTRNTGELFF,TGCGCCAGCAACCAGGGGACAAGGAACACCGGGGAGCTGTTTTTT
-,TRBJ1-2,TRBV5-1,few,CASSGNSNYGYTF,TGCGCCAGCAGCGGCAACAGCAACTATGGCTACACCTTC
-,TRBJ2-1,TRBV11-3,few,CASSKEAGTGFNEQFF,TGTGCCAGCAGTAAAGAGGCGGGAACGGGGTTCAATGAGCAGTTCTTC
TRBD2,TRBJ2-3,TRBV12-3/TRBV12-4,few,CASSLRVEAGGQYF,TGTGCCAGCAGTTTAAGGGTTGAAGCGGGGGGCCAGTATTTT
TRBD1,TRBJ2-1,TRBV6-5,few,CASSHGTGGGSDEQFF,TGTGCCAGCAGTCACGGGACAGGGGGCGGTAGCGATGAGCAGTTCTTC
TRBD2,TRBJ2-5,TRBV5-1,-,CASSLVGSSGVQETQYF,TGCGCCAGCAGCTTGGTTGGTTCTAGCGGGGTCCAAGAGACCCAGTACTTC
-,TRBJ1-2,TRBV7-9,few,CASSLGEMSNYGYTF,TGTGCCAGCAGCTTAGGGGAGATGTCTAACTATGGCTACACCTTC
TRBD1,TRBJ1-1,TRBV5-1,-,CASSPMPATGANTEAFF,TGCGCCAGCAGCCCGATGCCGGCGACAGGGGCAAACACTGAAGCTTTCTTT
TRBD1,TRBJ1-4,TRBV25-1,-,CASRQTGVAEKLFF,TGTGCCAGCCGTCAGACAGGGGTGGCGGAAAAACTGTTTTTT
-,TRBJ2-1,TRBV7-2,few,CASSPLRAGIYNEQFF,TGTGCCAGCAGTCCTCTCAGGGCGGGAATCTACAATGAGCAGTTCTTC
-,TRBJ2-4,TRBV15,many,CATSRDFMGFQYF,TGTGCCACCAGCAGAGATTTTATGGGGTTTCAGTACTTC
TRBD2,TRBJ2-1,TRBV20-1,-,CSARAGGRAEFF,TGCAGTGCTAGAGCGGGAGGGAGGGCCGAGTTCTTC
-,TRBJ1-1,TRBV12-3/TRBV12-4,many,CASRSGVLGTEAFF,TGTGCCAGCAGGTCAGGGGTCCTAGGCACTGAAGCTTTCTTT
-,TRBJ2-7,TRBV7-9,-,CASSTLAYEQYF,TGTGCCAGCAGCACCTTAGCCTACGAGCAGTACTTC
TRBD1,TRBJ1-1,TRBV20-1,-,CSARRIVGQGWDTEAFF,TGCAGTGCTAGAAGGATCGTCGGACAGGGGTGGGACACTGAAGCTTTCTTT
-,TRBJ2-7,TRBV10-2,few,CASGLIEQYF,TGCGCCAGCGGACTGATCGAGCAGTACTTC
-,TRBJ1-1,TRBV7-9,many,CASSLDRTNTEAFF,TGTGCCAGCAGCCTTGACAGGACGAACACTGAAGCTTTCTTT
-,TRBJ2-5,TRBV7-8,once,CASSLLFDSRPETQYF,TGTGCCAGCAGCTTATTATTCGACAGCCGTCCGGAGACCCAGTACTTC
TRBD2,TRBJ2-7,TRBV20-1,-,CSARGVQAGGAKQYF,TGCAGTGCTAGAGGCGTCCAAGCGGGAGGCGCGAAGCAGTACTTC
-,TRBJ1-4,TRBV29-1,-,CSVGRANEKLFF,TGCAGCGTTGGGAGGGCTAATGAAAAACTGTTTTTT
-,TRBJ2-1,TRBV2,-,CASPASSSYNEQFF,TGTGCCAGCCCGGCTAGTAGCTCCTACAATGAGCAGTTCTTC
-,TRBJ2-2,TRBV28,few,CASSSLPRATGELFF,TGTGCCAGCAGCAGTTTGCCCAGGGCGACCGGGGAGCTGTTTTTT
TRBD2,TRBJ2-1,TRBV20-1,few,CSARETSGTNEQFF,TGCAGTGCTAGAGAAACTAGCGGGACTAATGAGCAGTTCTTC
-,TRBJ1-2,TRBV28,few,CASSFPARNYNYGYTF,TGTGCCAGCAGTTTCCCCGCCAGAAACTATAACTATGGCTACACCTTC
TRBD1,TRBJ1-5,TRBV9,many,CASSVDLSGGGKIFGQPQHF,TGTGCCAGCAGCGTAGATCTTTCGGGAGGGGGCAAGATTTTTGGTCAGCCCCAGCATTTT
-,TRBJ2-3,TRBV4-2,-,CASSQGRSTDTQYF,TGTGCCAGCAGCCAAGGGAGGAGCACAGATACGCAGTATTTT
-,TRBJ2-7,TRBV6-1,many,CATLLIRSSYEQYF,TGTGCCACCCTGCTGATCCGGTCCTCCTACGAGCAGTACTTC
-,TRBJ2-3,TRBV5-1,many,CASRRLPTDTQYF,TGCGCCAGCCGGAGGCTACCCACAGATACGCAGTATTTT
-,TRBJ2-7,TRBV15,-,CATSRRQTSYEQYF,TGTGCCACCAGCCGCCGACAGACCTCCTACGAGCAGTACTTC
-,TRBJ1-2,TRBV6-5,few,CASSSRGGGNGYTF,TGTGCCAGCAGTTCCCGGGGTGGGGGAAATGGCTACACCTTC
-,TRBJ2-5,TRBV5-1,few,CASSQNLGAQETQYF,TGCGCCAGCAGCCAAAATCTTGGGGCCCAAGAGACCCAGTACTTC